This T cell receptor (beta chain) was sequenced for a study of blood T cell repertoires in COVID-19. Overall study: Some COVID-19 samples were acute and others convalescent; all came from the United States, Italy and Spain. In each case, the material was cDNA or gDNA derived from T cells, B-cell-depleted T cells, or PBMCs.

Germline CDR1 KGHSH, CDR2 LQKENI. With V trimmed by 5 bases and J by 5 bases, 6 bases remained unmatched. The CDR3 runs 14 residues. Across about two dozen US areas, participants ranged in age from roughly 18 to 95 years. The authors' processing: Estimation of nucleated cell counts was performed using reference gene primer amplification. TCRdb's copy holds only in-frame clones and misses some; the assay was immunoSEQ multiplex PCR. That table is the source of V, J and clone size, and D and trimming were worked out from the DNA. The sample lists under 200,000 clones; 65% to 90% were seen once. Material: PBMCs or T cells enriched from blood (not recorded which). This chain connects TRBV18 to TRBJ1-1; the match to TRBD1 covers 9 bases. The clonotype originates from a woman in her sixties with acute COVID-19. CDR3 region: CASSEDRGGTEAFF. The DNA of the CDR3 is TGTGCCAGCTCAGAGGACAGGGGAGGTACTGAAGCTTTCTTT.